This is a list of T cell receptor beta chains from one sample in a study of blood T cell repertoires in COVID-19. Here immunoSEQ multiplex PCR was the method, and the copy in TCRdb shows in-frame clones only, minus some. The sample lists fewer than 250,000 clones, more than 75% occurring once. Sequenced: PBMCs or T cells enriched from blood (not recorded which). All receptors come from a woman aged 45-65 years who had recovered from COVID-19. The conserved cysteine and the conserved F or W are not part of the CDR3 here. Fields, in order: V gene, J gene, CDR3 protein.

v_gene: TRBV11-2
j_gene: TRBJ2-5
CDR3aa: ASSPGLAGLAAGTQY

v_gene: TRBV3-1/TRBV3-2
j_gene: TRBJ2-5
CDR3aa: ASSQEAGRETQY

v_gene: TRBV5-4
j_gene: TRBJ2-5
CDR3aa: ASSLQLSQETQY

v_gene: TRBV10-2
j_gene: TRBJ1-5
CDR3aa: ASSESGQGLGQPQH

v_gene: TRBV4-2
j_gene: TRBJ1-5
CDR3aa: ASSQDRGESNQPQH

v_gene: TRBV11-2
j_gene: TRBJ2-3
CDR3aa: ASSPSRPGIYLGTDTQY

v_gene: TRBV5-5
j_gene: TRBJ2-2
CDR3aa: ASSLLAGGNTGELF

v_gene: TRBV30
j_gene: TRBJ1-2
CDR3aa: AWSVGARGPLDGYT

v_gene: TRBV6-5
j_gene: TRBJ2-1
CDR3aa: ASSSDRGYNNEQF

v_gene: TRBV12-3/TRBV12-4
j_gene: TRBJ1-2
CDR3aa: ASSPTAGYGYT

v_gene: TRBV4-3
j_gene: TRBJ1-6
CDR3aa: ASSQDRSYNSPLH

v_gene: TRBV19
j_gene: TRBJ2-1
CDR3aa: ASSSRTASYNEQF

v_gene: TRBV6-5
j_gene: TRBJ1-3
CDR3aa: ASSSFQASGNTIY

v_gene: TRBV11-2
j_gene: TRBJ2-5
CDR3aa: ASSLARTGYGETQY

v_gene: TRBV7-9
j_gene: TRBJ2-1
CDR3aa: ASSGTANEQF

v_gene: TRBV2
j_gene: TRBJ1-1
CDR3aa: AEWGGLNTEAF

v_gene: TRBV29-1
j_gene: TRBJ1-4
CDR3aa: SVTGTAGTNEKLF

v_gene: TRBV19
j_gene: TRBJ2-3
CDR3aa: ASTQAAVSSTDTQC

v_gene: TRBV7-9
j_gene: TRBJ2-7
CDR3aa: ASSQSGVAYEQY

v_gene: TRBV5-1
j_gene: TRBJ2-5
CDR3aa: ASSLPGETQY

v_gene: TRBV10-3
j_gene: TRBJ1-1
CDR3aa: AISSGDTEAF

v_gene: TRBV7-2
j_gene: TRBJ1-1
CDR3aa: ASSLRPGQGTEAF

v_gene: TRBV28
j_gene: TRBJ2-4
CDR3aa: ASSFGRTGGPKNIQY

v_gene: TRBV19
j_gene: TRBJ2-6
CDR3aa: ASSRSSSGANVLT

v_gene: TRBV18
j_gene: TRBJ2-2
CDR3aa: ASSPLGTGANTGELF

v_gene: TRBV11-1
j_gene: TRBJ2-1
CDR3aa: ASSPGDNSYNEQF

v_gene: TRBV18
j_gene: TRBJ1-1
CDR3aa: ASSRPLTGNTEAF

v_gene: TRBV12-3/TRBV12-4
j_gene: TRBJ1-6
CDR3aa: ASSSNYNSPLH

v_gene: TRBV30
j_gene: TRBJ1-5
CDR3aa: AWREPWEQGPPQH

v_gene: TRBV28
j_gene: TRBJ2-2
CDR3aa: ASSSPPGTGENTGELF

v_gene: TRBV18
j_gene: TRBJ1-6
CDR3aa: ASSPRQGGNSPLH

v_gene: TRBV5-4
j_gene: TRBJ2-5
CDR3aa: AWGPGGPETQY

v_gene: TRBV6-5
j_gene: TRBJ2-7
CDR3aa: ASSYGRTGGGEQY

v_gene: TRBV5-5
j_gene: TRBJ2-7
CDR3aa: ASSLAGTVLNYEQY

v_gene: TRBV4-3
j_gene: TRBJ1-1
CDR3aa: ASSQEKGQREAF

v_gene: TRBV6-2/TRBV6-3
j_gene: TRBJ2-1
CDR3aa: ASSPGQGLVF

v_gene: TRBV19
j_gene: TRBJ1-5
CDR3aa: ASTRTGDNQPQH

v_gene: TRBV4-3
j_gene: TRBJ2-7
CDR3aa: ASSQERRGREAYEQY

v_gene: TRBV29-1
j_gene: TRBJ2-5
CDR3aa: SVRQGASETQY

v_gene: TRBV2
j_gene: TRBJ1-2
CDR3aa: ASRGDSLPNYGYT

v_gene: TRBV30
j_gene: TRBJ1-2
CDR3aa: AWSTGSSFGYT

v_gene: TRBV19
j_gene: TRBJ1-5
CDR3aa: ASRSQDLSNQPQH

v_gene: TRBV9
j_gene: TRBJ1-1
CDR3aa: ASSAGRLNTEAF

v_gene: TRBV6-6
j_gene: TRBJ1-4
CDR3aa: AIAEGNEKLF